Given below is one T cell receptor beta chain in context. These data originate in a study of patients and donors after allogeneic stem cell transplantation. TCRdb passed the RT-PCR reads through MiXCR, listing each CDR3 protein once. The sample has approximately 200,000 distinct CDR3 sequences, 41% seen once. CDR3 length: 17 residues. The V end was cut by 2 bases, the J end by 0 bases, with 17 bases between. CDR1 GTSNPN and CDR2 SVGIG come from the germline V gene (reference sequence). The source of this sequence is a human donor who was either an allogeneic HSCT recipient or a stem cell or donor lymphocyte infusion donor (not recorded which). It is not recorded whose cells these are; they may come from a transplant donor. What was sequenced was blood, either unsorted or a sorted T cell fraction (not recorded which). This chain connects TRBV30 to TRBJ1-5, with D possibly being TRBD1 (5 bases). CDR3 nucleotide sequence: TGTGCCTGGAGTAGATTCGGGGCCCTCTATAGCAATCAGCCCCAGCATTTT. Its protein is CAWSRFGALYSNQPQHF.